This T cell receptor beta chain derives from a study of OX40 agonist ivuxolimab in advanced cancers. As for the study in general: Dose-escalation patients suffered from hepatocellular carcinoma, melanoma, renal cell or head and neck cancer.

The V end lost 4 bases, the J end lost 1 base, and 7 bases lay between the germline ends. Germline V gives CDR1 MRHNA, CDR2 SNTAGT. This CDR3 has 13 residues. Points from the study as a whole: Averaging showed that CD8+ T cells had more expanded clones than CD4+ did. Also showing low normalized T-cell clonal expansion were some of the nonresponders.

Notes on this clone: Its cognate antigen is unknown.

This table comes from immunoSEQ multiplex PCR, and its TCRdb copy is limited to in-frame clones, with some not included. The table lists about 77,000 clones, around 92% of them singletons. The chain is built from TRBV6-4 and TRBJ1-1; D perhaps matches TRBD1 (6 bases). This clonotype was obtained from an adult with an advanced solid tumor such as melanoma, head and neck, liver or kidney cancer. The sequencing used CD4+ or CD8+ T cells sorted from blood, collected in a trial of the OX40 agonist ivuxolimab. Here the CDR3 reads CASSARGNTEAFF. CDR3 DNA sequence: TGTGCCAGCAGTGCCAGGGGGAACACTGAAGCTTTCTTT.